These 26 T cell receptor beta chains share one sample of origin, sequenced in a study of OX40 agonist ivuxolimab in advanced cancers. The protocol was immunoSEQ multiplex PCR, while the TCRdb copy is restricted to in-frame clones and leaves out a portion. The profile shows under 45,000 clones, 70% to 80% of them singletons. The sample was CD4+ or CD8+ T cells sorted from blood, taken in a trial of the OX40 agonist ivuxolimab. Source of these receptors: an adult with an advanced solid tumor such as melanoma, head and neck, liver or kidney cancer.

The chain combines TRBV11-2 with TRBJ1-1; possibly TRBD1 for D (5 bases). The germline gives CDR1 SGHAT, CDR2 FQNNGV. The CDR3 extends over 13 amino acids. The ends were cut back, 3 bases at V and 3 bases at J, with 8 bases in the middle. The CDR3 loop is CASSFSRDTEAFF. CDR3 coding DNA: TGTGCCAGCAGCTTTTCCAGGGACACTGAAGCTTTCTTT.

The chain has TRBV7-2 and TRBJ2-1, with D hard to call. With 5 bases removed from V and 2 bases from J, the gap between germline ends came to 13 bases. Germline V CDR1 and CDR2: SGHTA, FQGNSA. This CDR3 has 15 residues. CDR3 sequence: CASSGAGGTYNEQFF. The CDR3 nucleotides read TGTGCCAGCAGCGGCGCTGGCGGTACCTACAATGAGCAGTTCTTC.

This rearrangement joins TRBV28 to TRBJ2-4; weak D call: TRBD1 (6 bases). V was trimmed by 4 bases and J by 6 bases, leaving 13 bases between them. This CDR3 region has 14 residues. The V gene's germline CDR1 is MDHEN and CDR2 SYDVKM. Here the CDR3 DNA reads TGTGCCAGCAGTTCCACAGGGTCCGGAAACATTCAGTACTTC. Translated: CASSSTGSGNIQYF.

The chain is built from TRBV19 and TRBJ2-7; 7 bases line up with TRBD1. The CDR3 totals 13 residues. From germline, CDR1 is LNHDA and CDR2 SQIVND (reference sequence). The trim removed 7 bases at V and 2 bases at J, leaving 5 bases unmatched. CDR3 sequence: CASTPTGTYEQYF. DNA of the CDR3: TGTGCCAGTACCCCGACAGGGACCTACGAGCAGTACTTC.

This CDR3 reads CASSLVSVNPEAFF. The CDR3 nucleotides are TGTGCCAGCAGCTTGGTGTCCGTCAACCCTGAAGCTTTCTTT. The gene calls are TRBV5-5 and TRBJ1-1; D uncertain. The CDR3 totals 14 residues. V shed 0 bases and J shed 6 bases, with 12 bases lying between them. CDR1 and CDR2 from the germline V gene are SGHKS and YYEKEE (reference sequence). Based on the CDR3 plus reference TRBV5-5 and TRBJ1-1, the full variable domain is DAGVTQSPTHLIKTRGQQVTLRCSPISGHKSVSWYQQVLGQGPQFIFQYYEKEERGRGNFPDRFSARQFPNYSSELNVNALLLGDSALYLCASSLVSVNPEAFFGQGTRLTVV.

This clone was seen only a few times. The genes are TRBV5-1 and TRBJ2-7; 9 bases are a match to TRBD2. This CDR3 contains 14 residues. CDR1 and CDR2 (germline): SGHRS, YFSETQ. V shed 2 bases, J shed 3 bases, and the junction held 3 bases outside the gene matches. The CDR3 DNA sequence: TGCGCCAGCAGCTTAGCGGGGGGTTACTACGAGCAGTACGTC. Amino acids: CASSLAGGYYEQYV.

The V call is TRBV6-5, the J call TRBJ2-3; no clear D. The CDR3 is 14 residues long. Germline assignment: CDR1 MNHEY and CDR2 SVGAGI. The germline V and J ends were trimmed by 7 bases and 5 bases, with 16 bases remaining between them. CDR3 DNA: TGTGCCAGCAAAGTTAGGCTAGAGTTAGATACGCAGTATTTT. This translates into CASKVRLELDTQYF.

The V call is TRBV5-8, the J call TRBJ1-2; D is perhaps TRBD1 (6 bases). Germline V lookup: CDR1 SGHTS, CDR2 YDEGEE. This CDR3 is built from 18 residues. The germline V and J ends were trimmed by 3 bases and 4 bases, with 25 bases remaining between them. In DNA, the CDR3 is TGTGCCAGCAGCTCTACTGGGAATGCAATGACAGGAATCTATGGCTACACCTTC. Its protein product is CASSSTGNAMTGIYGYTF. The variable domain in full, with the rest retrieved from reference TRBV5-8 and TRBJ1-2, is EAGVTQSPTHLIKTRGQQATLRCSPISGHTSVYWYQQALGLGLQFLLWYDEGEERNRGNFPPRFSGRQFPNYSSELNVNALELEDSALYLCASSSTGNAMTGIYGYTFGSGTRLTVV.

This clone was recorded a few times. V is TRBV2 and J is TRBJ2-7; D may be TRBD2 (6 bases). Germline values: CDR1 SNHLY, CDR2 FYNNEI. This CDR3 is built from 14 residues. Trimming removed 2 bases at V and 6 bases at J, with 14 bases between. CDR3 sequence (DNA): TGTGCCAGCAGTGAATCGGCTAGCGTGGGCGAGCAGTACGTC. It codes for CASSESASVGEQYV.

The chain couples TRBV4-1 to TRBJ2-6, with 7 bases matching TRBD1. Losses at the gene ends were 4 bases for V and 0 bases for J; bases not matched to a gene: 21. Per germline, CDR1 MGHRA and CDR2 YSYEKL. The length of the CDR3 is 22 residues. The DNA for the CDR3 is TGCGCCAGCAGCCCCCGATTGGTCGCCCGTGACAGGGTTCCCTCTGGGGCCAACGTCCTGACTTTC. This sequence encodes CASSPRLVARDRVPSGANVLTF.

The gene calls are TRBV6-5 and TRBJ1-1; tentative D call: TRBD1 (6 bases). Per the germline V gene, CDR1 is MNHEY and CDR2 is SVGAGI. Trimming took 0 bases from V and 3 from J, leaving 11 bases between them. This CDR3 comprises 15 residues. The CDR3 sequence: CASSYSGAGDTEAFF. As DNA, the CDR3 is TGTGCCAGCAGTTACTCGGGGGCGGGGGACACTGAAGCTTTCTTT.

This clone is labeled as medium-sized. The CDR3 coding sequence is TGTGCCAGCAGCTATACCTTAGGTGACTACCTAAATGAGCAGTTCTTC. Translated, it gives CASSYTLGDYLNEQFF. The rearrangement joins TRBV7-2 to TRBJ2-1; weak D call: TRBD2 (5 bases). Trimming stripped 4 bases from V and 7 bases from J, with 20 bases between. Germline CDR1 is SGHTA and CDR2 is FQGNSA. This CDR3 region has 16 residues. Together with reference TRBV7-2 and TRBJ2-1, the CDR3 gives the full variable domain: GAGVSQSPSNKVTEKGKDVELRCDPISGHTALYWYRQSLGQGLEFLIYFQGNSAPDKSGLPSDRFSAERTGGSVSTLTIQRTQQEDSAVYLCASSYTLGDYLNEQFFGPGTRLTVL.

The chain links TRBV9 to TRBJ1-2; 7 nucleotides agree with TRBD1. The ends lost 4 bases at V and 5 bases at J; junction bases unmatched: 5. The germline gives CDR1 SGDLS, CDR2 YYNGEE. The CDR3 sequence is 13 residues long. CDR3 sequence reads: CASSSTGEYGYTF. CDR3 DNA: TGTGCCAGCAGCTCAACAGGGGAGTATGGCTACACCTTC. The full variable domain, rest sourced from reference TRBV9 and TRBJ1-2, is DSGVTQTPKHLITATGQRVTLRCSPRSGDLSVYWYQQSLDQGLQFLIQYYNGEERAKGNILERFSAQQFPDLHSELNLSSLELGDSALYFCASSSTGEYGYTFGSGTRLTVV.

This chain connects TRBV19 to TRBJ2-1, with D possibly TRBD1 on 6 matching bases. Trimming removed 3 bases at V and 10 bases at J, with 13 bases between. Germline assignment: CDR1 LNHDA and CDR2 SQIVND (reference sequence). The CDR3 has 13 residues. CDR3: CASSIRIDREQFF. The DNA for the CDR3 is TGTGCCAGTAGTATTCGGATAGACAGGGAGCAGTTCTTC.

The gene calls are TRBV11-1 and TRBJ2-7, with D maybe TRBD2 (6 bases). Between the trimmed V and J ends, which lost 0 bases and 6 bases, there was a span of 12 bases. Looked up from germline, CDR1 is SGHAT and CDR2 is FQDESV (reference sequence). This CDR3 spans 14 amino acids. CDR3 coding DNA: TGTGCCAGCAGCTTAGCGGAGGGGAGGAGCGAGCAGTACTTC. It codes for CASSLAEGRSEQYF.

The V and J genes are TRBV21-1 and TRBJ2-3. TRBV21-1 is an annotated pseudogene. The CDR3 runs 15 residues. The CDR3, as DNA: TGTGCCAGCAGCAAAGGGGTTTTGCACACAGATACGCAGTATTTT. Its translation: CASSKGVLHTDTQYF.

The chain recombines TRBV11-2 with TRBJ2-1; weak D call: TRBD1 (5 bases). From germline, CDR1 is SGHAT and CDR2 FQNNGV. The CDR3 has 13 amino acids. V lost 2 bases and J 4 bases, leaving 6 bases between the germline ends. Here the CDR3 reads CASSLRGYNEQFF. In DNA form, the CDR3 reads TGTGCCAGCAGCTTAAGGGGTTACAATGAGCAGTTCTTC.

The chain employs TRBV6-4 and TRBJ2-7; D is perhaps TRBD1 (6 bases). Trimming shortened V by 0 bases and J by 7 bases, and 13 bases separated the two germline ends. This CDR3 has 14 amino acids. The V gene's germline CDR1 is MRHNA and CDR2 SNTAGT. CDR3 in DNA: TGTGCCAGCAGTGACTCGACAGGAGTGTGGGAGCAGTACTTC. Protein sequence: CASSDSTGVWEQYF.

This clone was recorded once. The CDR3 region has the DNA TGTGCCAGCAGCAAACCGGACAGCTCCTACGAGCAGTACTTC. Protein sequence: CASSKPDSSYEQYF. The J gene is TRBJ2-7, the V gene TRBV21-1; the DNA was not compared with TRBD1, the D call given in the table. TRBV21-1 is deemed a pseudogene. The CDR3 is 14 residues long.

The chain has TRBV18 and TRBJ1-1; no clear D. Trimming took 2 bases from V and 1 from J, leaving 11 bases between them. CDR1 is KGHSH, CDR2 LQKENI, per germline. The CDR3 is made up of 15 amino acids. The CDR3 region has the DNA TGTGCCAGCTCACCAATATCCCAGCCGAACACTGAAGCTTTCTTT. It yields the protein CASSPISQPNTEAFF.

The chain links TRBV2 to TRBJ2-1, with D perhaps matching TRBD2 (6 bases). This CDR3 is built from 12 residues. Trimming removed 6 bases at V and 7 bases at J, with 10 bases between. Germline lookup yields CDR1 SNHLY and CDR2 FYNNEI. The CDR3: CASSRRGNEQFF. CDR3 nucleotide sequence: TGTGCCAGCAGCCGCCGGGGGAATGAGCAGTTCTTC.

V and J are TRBV7-9 and TRBJ2-3; D not resolved. The CDR3 sequence is 12 residues long. The V end lost 5 bases, the J end lost 0 bases, and 3 bases lay between the germline ends. Germline-derived CDR1 and CDR2 are SEHNR and FQNEAQ (reference sequence). CDR3 loop: CASSPSTDTQYF. In DNA, the CDR3 is TGTGCCAGCAGCCCCAGCACAGATACGCAGTATTTT.

The chain is built from TRBV6-5 and TRBJ2-1, with D unclear. Germline values: CDR1 MNHEY, CDR2 SVGAGI. The CDR3 contains 12 residues. V was cut by 0 bases and J by 7 bases, with 4 bases left in between. CDR3 protein: CASSYSGNEQFF. The CDR3 region has the DNA TGTGCCAGCAGTTACTCCGGGAATGAGCAGTTCTTC.

The chain links TRBV5-8 to TRBJ1-2, with D perhaps TRBD1 (6 bases). The CDR3 totals 15 residues. V lost 2 bases to trimming and J lost 0 bases, with 11 bases between them. CDR1 is SGHTS and CDR2 is YDEGEE in the germline V gene. CDR3 loop: CASSFWDKPNYGYTF. The CDR3 DNA sequence: TGTGCCAGCAGCTTCTGGGACAAACCTAACTATGGCTACACCTTC.

This clone was found a few times. The chain joins TRBV6-5 to TRBJ2-4; TRBD2 might be the D (6 bases). This CDR3 spans 14 amino acids. From germline, CDR1 is MNHEY and CDR2 SVGAGI. Trimming removed 3 bases at V and 6 bases at J, with 12 bases between. Here the CDR3 DNA reads TGTGCCAGCAGTTATGGGGGGAGCGGAAACATTCAGTACTTC. Translation gives CASSYGGSGNIQYF.

The rearrangement uses TRBV11-2 and TRBJ2-3, with 13 bases fitting TRBD2. The V gene end was trimmed by 5 bases and the J gene end by 7 bases; junction bases not matched to a gene: 3. The CDR3 is made up of 14 amino acids. Germline V lookup: CDR1 SGHAT, CDR2 FQNNGV. CDR3 region: CASSRTSGGHTQYF. The CDR3 region has the DNA TGTGCCAGCAGCCGGACTAGCGGGGGCCATACGCAGTATTTT. Based on the CDR3 plus reference TRBV11-2 and TRBJ2-3, the full variable domain is EAGVAQSPRYKIIEKRQSVAFWCNPISGHATLYWYQQILGQGPKLLIQFQNNGVVDDSQLPKDRFSAERLKGVDSTLKIQPAKLEDSAVYLCASSRTSGGHTQYFGPGTRLTVL.